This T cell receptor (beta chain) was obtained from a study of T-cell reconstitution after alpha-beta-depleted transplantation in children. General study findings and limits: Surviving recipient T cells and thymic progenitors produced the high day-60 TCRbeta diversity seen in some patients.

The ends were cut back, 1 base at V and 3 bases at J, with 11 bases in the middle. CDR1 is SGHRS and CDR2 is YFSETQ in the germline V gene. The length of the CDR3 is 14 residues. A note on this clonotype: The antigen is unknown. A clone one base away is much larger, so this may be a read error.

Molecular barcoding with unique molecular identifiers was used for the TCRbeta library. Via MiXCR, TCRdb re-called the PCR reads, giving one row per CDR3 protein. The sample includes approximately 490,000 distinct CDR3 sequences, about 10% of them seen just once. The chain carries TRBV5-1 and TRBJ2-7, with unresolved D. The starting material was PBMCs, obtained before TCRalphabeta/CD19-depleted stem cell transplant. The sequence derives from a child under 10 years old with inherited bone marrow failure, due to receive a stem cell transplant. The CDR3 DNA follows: TGCGCCAGCAGCTTGTACGCAGTGGGCTACGAGCAGTACTTC. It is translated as CASSLYAVGYEQYF.